This T cell receptor (beta chain) comes out of a study of blood T cell repertoires in COVID-19. TCRdb's table, derived via immunoSEQ multiplex PCR, lists solely in-frame clones and lacks some. Seen here are about 130,000 clones, approximately 82% observed once, and the top ten hold approximately 12%. In germline, CDR1 is MNHEY, CDR2 SVGAGI. V lost 6 bases to trimming and J lost 0 bases, with 11 bases between them. CDR3 length: 15 amino acids. The source of this sequence is a man in his 60s with acute or convalescent COVID-19. The V gene is TRBV6-5, the J gene TRBJ2-2; D may be TRBD2 (6 bases). Sequencing was carried out using peripheral blood. The DNA of the CDR3 is TGTGCCAGCAGACGGGACTGGACGAACACCGGGGAGCTGTTTTTT. Its translation: CASRRDWTNTGELFF.